Each of the 2 T cell receptor beta chains below was sequenced from the same sample in a study of OX40 agonist ivuxolimab in advanced cancers. The repertoire was sequenced with immunoSEQ multiplex PCR; TCRdb's copy has only in-frame clones and lacks some. In the table there are about 64,000 clones, roughly 85% of which are singletons. Sequenced here: CD4+ or CD8+ T cells sorted from blood, sampled in a trial of the OX40 agonist ivuxolimab. The receptors come from an adult with an advanced solid tumor such as melanoma, head and neck, liver or kidney cancer.

The rearrangement joins TRBV4-3 to TRBJ2-3; tentatively, D is TRBD2 (6 bases). CDR3 length: 16 amino acids. V was shortened by 1 base and J by 3 bases, with 14 bases between the two germline ends. The germline V gene has CDR1 LGHNA and CDR2 YSLEER. CDR3 sequence: CASSQGSSERTDTQYF. The CDR3 coding sequence is TGCGCCAGCAGCCAAGGGTCTAGCGAGAGGACAGATACGCAGTATTTT.

The chain carries TRBV5-1 and TRBJ2-1; D might be TRBD1 (5 bases). Germline assignment: CDR1 SGHRS and CDR2 YFSETQ. CDR3 length equals 15 residues. Trimming cost V 1 base and J 0 bases, with 8 bases left between them. CDR3: CASSLRQGSYNEQFF. CDR3 nucleotide sequence: TGCGCCAGCAGCTTGCGGCAGGGCTCCTACAATGAGCAGTTCTTC.